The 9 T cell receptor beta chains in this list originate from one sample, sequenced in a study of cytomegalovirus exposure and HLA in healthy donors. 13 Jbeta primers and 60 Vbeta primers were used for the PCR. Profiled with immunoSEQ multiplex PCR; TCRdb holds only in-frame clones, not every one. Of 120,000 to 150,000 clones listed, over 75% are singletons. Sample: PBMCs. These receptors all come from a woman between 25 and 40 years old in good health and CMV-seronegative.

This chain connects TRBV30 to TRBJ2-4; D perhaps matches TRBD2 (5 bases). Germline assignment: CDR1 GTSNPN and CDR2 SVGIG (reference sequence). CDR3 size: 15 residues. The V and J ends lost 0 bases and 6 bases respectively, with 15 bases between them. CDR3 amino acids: CAWSVRSGTSNIQYF. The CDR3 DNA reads TGTGCCTGGAGTGTACGGAGCGGAACTTCAAACATTCAGTACTTC.

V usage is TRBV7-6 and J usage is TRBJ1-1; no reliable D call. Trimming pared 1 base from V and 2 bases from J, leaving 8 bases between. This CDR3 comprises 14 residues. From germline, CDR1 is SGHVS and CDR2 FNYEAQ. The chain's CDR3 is CASSLVEVNTEAFF. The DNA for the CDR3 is TGTGCCAGCAGCTTAGTTGAGGTAAACACTGAAGCTTTCTTT.

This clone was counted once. DNA for the CDR3: TGTGCCAGCGGGGGCTCTATTTCCGGGGAGCTGTTTTTT. Translated, it gives CASGGSISGELFF. The genes are TRBV7-3 and TRBJ2-2; perhaps TRBD1 as D (6 bases). The germline V and J ends were trimmed by 8 bases and 6 bases, with 13 bases remaining between them. Germline values: CDR1 SGHTA, CDR2 FQGTGA. This CDR3 has 13 residues.

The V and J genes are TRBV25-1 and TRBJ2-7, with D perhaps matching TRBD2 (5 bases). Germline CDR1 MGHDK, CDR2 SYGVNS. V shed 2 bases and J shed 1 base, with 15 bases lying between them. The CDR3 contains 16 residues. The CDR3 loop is CASSETRGLTSYEQYF. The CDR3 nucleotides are TGTGCCAGCAGTGAAACCCGCGGGTTGACTTCCTACGAGCAGTACTTC.

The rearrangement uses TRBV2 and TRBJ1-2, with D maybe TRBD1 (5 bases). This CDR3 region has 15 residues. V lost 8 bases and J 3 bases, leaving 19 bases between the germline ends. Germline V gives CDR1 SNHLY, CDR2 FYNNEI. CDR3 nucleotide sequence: TGTGCCAGCCCCCAGACAGTCTTAAGGGACTATGGCTACACCTTC. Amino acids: CASPQTVLRDYGYTF.

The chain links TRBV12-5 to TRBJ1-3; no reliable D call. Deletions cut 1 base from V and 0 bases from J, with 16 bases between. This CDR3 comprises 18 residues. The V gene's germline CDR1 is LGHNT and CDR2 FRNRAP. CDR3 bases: TGTGCTAGTGGTTTGGCAGCCGGCAACGGACTCTCTGGAAACACCATATATTTT. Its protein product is CASGLAAGNGLSGNTIYF.

The CDR3 DNA follows: TGTGCCAGCAGTGAGGCTAGCGGGTCCACAGATACGCAGTATTTT. As protein: CASSEASGSTDTQYF. V gene TRBV6-4 combines with J gene TRBJ2-3; 8 bases are shared with TRBD2. The V and J ends lost 3 bases and 2 bases, in that order; junction bases with no gene match: 4. CDR1 MRHNA and CDR2 SNTAGT come from the germline V gene. The length of the CDR3 is 15 residues.

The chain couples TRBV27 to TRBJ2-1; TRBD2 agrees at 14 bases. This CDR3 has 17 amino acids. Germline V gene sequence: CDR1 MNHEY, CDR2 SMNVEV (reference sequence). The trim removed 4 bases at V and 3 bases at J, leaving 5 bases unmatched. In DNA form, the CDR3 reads TGTGCCAGCAGTTCAGGGACTAGCGGGAGAGGCTACAATGAGCAGTTCTTC. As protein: CASSSGTSGRGYNEQFF.

As DNA, the CDR3 is TGTGCTAGTGGTCCCCGGGACAGGAGTATTGGAAACACCATATATTTT. This sequence encodes CASGPRDRSIGNTIYF. J is TRBJ1-3 and V is TRBV12-5; TRBD1 matches 8 bases. Germline V CDR1 and CDR2: LGHNT, FRNRAP. The CDR3 extends over 16 amino acids. The V gene end was trimmed by 5 bases and the J gene end by 3 bases; junction bases not matched to a gene: 9. Full variable domain (missing parts from reference TRBV12-5 and TRBJ1-3): DARVTQTPRHKVTEMGQEVTMRCQPILGHNTVFWYRQTMMQGLELLAYFRNRAPLDDSGMPKDRFSAEMPDATLATLKIQPSEPRDSAVYFCASGPRDRSIGNTIYFGEGSWLTVV.